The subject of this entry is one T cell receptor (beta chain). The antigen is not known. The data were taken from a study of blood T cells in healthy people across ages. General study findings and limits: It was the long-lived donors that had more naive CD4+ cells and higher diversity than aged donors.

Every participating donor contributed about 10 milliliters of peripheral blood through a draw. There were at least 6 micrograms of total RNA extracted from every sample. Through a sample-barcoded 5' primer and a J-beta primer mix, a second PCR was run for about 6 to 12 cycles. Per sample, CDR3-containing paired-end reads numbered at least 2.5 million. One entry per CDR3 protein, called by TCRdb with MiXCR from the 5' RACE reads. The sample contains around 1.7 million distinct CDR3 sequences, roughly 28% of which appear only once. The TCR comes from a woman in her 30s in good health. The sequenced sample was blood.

In DNA, the CDR3 is TGTGCCAGCAGTGGAATCACAACATTAGCTGGCACAGATACGCAGTATTTT. Amino acid sequence: CASSGITTLAGTDTQYF. This chain joins TRBV27 and TRBJ2-3; D ambiguous. The CDR3 is 17 amino acids. In germline, CDR1 is MNHEY, CDR2 SMNVEV (reference sequence). Trimming shortened V by 5 bases and J by 1 base, and 19 bases separated the two germline ends.